This paragraph reports one TCR beta chain. This sample was included in a study of blood T cell repertoires in COVID-19. Study in general: The United States, Italy and Spain were the sources of the acute and convalescent COVID-19 samples. From T cells, B-cell-depleted T cells, or PBMCs came the material, which was cDNA or gDNA.

Original processing methods: How many nucleated cells were present was estimated from reference gene primer amplification. Some clones are missing from TCRdb's copy, which holds only in-frame ones; the method was immunoSEQ multiplex PCR. V, J and clone size derive from that table, while D and trimming were established from the DNA sequence. The sample includes over 100,000 clones, around 88% of them seen just once. The origin of this receptor is a man aged 50 or older with acute or convalescent COVID-19. Sequenced sample: peripheral blood.

The CDR3 is CAWSWGGRYQPQHF. The CDR3 nucleotides read TGTGCCTGGAGTTGGGGAGGACGGTATCAGCCCCAGCATTTT. This chain links TRBV30 with TRBJ1-5; D remains ambiguous. The CDR3 loop spans 14 amino acids. Per the germline V gene, CDR1 is GTSNPN and CDR2 is SVGIG (reference sequence). Trimming left V 2 bases short and J 5 bases short, with 13 bases between.